This T cell receptor (beta chain) was retrieved from a study of control samples from healthy donors and cancer patients. This CDR3 is built from 15 residues. CDR1 is SNHLY and CDR2 is FYNNEI in the germline V gene. The V end lost 7 bases, the J end lost 0 bases, and 15 bases lay between the germline ends. TCRdb keeps only in-frame clones here, not all; method: immunoSEQ multiplex PCR. The repertoire holds approximately 44,000 clones, roughly 65% seen once, with approximately 17% in the top ten. This clone was detected once. The chain employs TRBV2 and TRBJ1-1; D is undetermined. Sequenced input: formalin-fixed, paraffin-embedded tissue. The sequence was collected from a male donor with melanoma. CDR3 bases: TGTGCCAGCACTCCAAGGGAGGGAATGAACACTGAAGCTTTCTTT. This codes for CASTPREGMNTEAFF.